This T cell receptor beta chain was retrieved from a study of neurological immune-mediated disorders. Study conclusions and caveats: Expanded clones shared no CDR3 amino acid sequences across subjects, suggesting private repertoires in all groups.

Unsorted libraries were prepared from 2 million PBMCs held at -80 C. Trimming left V 1 base short and J 2 bases short, with 8 bases between. Looked up from germline, CDR1 is DFQATT and CDR2 is SNEGSKA (reference sequence). This CDR3 has 13 residues. Synthesis of cDNA was carried out by template-switch 5'RACE. The reaction used 10-nucleotide random UMIs. Each CDR3 protein gets one entry after TCRdb re-called the 5' RACE reads with MiXCR. The data show tens of thousands of distinct CDR3 sequences, roughly a sixth seen once. Details on this clonotype: Antigen unknown.

This receptor was identified in a woman aged 40-49 years in good health. The sequenced sample was PBMCs. The rearrangement links TRBV20-1 to TRBJ1-2; no firm D call. Here the CDR3 DNA reads TGCAGTGCTAGAGGGCCGGGAAACTATGGCTACACCTTC. It codes for CSARGPGNYGYTF.